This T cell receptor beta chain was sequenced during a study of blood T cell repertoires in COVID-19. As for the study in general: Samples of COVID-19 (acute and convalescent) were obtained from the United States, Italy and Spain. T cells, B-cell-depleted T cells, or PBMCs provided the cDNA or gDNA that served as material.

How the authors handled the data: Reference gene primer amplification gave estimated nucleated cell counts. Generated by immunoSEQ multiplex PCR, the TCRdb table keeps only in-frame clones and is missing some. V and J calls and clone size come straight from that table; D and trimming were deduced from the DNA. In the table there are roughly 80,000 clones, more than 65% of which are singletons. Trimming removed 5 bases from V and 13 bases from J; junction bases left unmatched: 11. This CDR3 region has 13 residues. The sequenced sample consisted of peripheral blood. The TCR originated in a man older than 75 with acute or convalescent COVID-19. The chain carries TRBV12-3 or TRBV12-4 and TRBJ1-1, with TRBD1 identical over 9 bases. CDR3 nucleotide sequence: TGTGCCAGCAGTCCACAGGGGGCCCTCGGGGGTTTCTTT. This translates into CASSPQGALGGFF.